Shown below are 22 T cell receptor beta chains from a single sample sequenced in a study of cytomegalovirus exposure and HLA in healthy donors. The PCR made use of 60 Vbeta and 13 Jbeta primers. Some clones are missing from TCRdb's copy, which holds only in-frame ones; the method was immunoSEQ multiplex PCR. This table holds roughly 120,000 clones, approximately 68% found once. Sequences were obtained from PBMCs. These TCRs come from a man aged 25 to 40 in good health and CMV-seropositive.

This chain connects TRBV19 to TRBJ2-1; 7 bases map to TRBD2. Trimming took 2 bases from V and 3 from J; bases not matched to a gene: 4. The length of the CDR3 is 15 residues. Germline CDR1 LNHDA, CDR2 SQIVND (reference sequence). The chain's CDR3 is CASSILGLLYNEQFF. CDR3 coding DNA: TGTGCCAGTAGTATATTGGGACTACTCTACAATGAGCAGTTCTTC.

The V gene is TRBV10-2, the J gene TRBJ1-4; D gene unclear. The CDR3 contains 11 residues. Deletions cut 10 bases from V and 8 bases from J, with 11 bases between. CDR1 WSHSY and CDR2 SAAADI come from the germline V gene. CDR3 residues: CATRRREKLFF. CDR3 in DNA: TGCGCCACCCGACGGCGGGAAAAACTGTTTTTT.

This rearrangement joins TRBV7-2 to TRBJ2-1; D is perhaps TRBD1 (8 bases). With 4 bases removed from V and 4 bases from J, the gap between germline ends came to 14 bases. The CDR3 spans 15 residues. Germline CDR1 and CDR2: SGHTA and FQGNSA. The CDR3 sequence: CASSSQGGWYNEQFF. As DNA, the CDR3 is TGTGCCAGCAGCTCACAGGGGGGGTGGTACAATGAGCAGTTCTTC.

The CDR3 sequence is CASSLFQEGQDTEAFF. Here the CDR3 DNA reads TGTGCCAGCAGTTTATTCCAGGAGGGCCAGGACACTGAAGCTTTCTTT. This chain links TRBV28 with TRBJ1-1; D gene uncertain. The ends were cut back, 1 base at V and 3 bases at J, with 15 bases in the middle. The CDR3 loop spans 16 amino acids. Germline V lookup: CDR1 MDHEN, CDR2 SYDVKM.

The chain employs TRBV14 and TRBJ2-5; D uncertain. V was shortened by 0 bases and J by 5 bases, with 10 bases between the two germline ends. Germline V CDR1 and CDR2: SGHDN, FVKESK. This CDR3 has 14 amino acids. The CDR3 DNA is TGTGCCAGCAGCCAAGAAGACAACGCGGAGACCCAGTACTTC. This encodes CASSQEDNAETQYF. The full variable domain, rest sourced from reference TRBV14 and TRBJ2-5, is EAGVTQFPSHSVIEKGQTVTLRCDPISGHDNLYWYRRVMGKEIKFLLHFVKESKQDESGMPNNRFLAERTGGTYSTLKVQPAELEDSGVYFCASSQEDNAETQYFGPGTRLLVL.

The rearrangement uses TRBV4-1 and TRBJ1-5, with D unresolved. This CDR3 contains 13 residues. Trimming stripped 4 bases from V and 8 bases from J, with 12 bases between. Per the germline V gene, CDR1 is MGHRA and CDR2 is YSYEKL. The chain's CDR3 is CASSPSGSEPQHF. The CDR3 DNA reads as TGCGCCAGCAGCCCATCCGGTAGTGAGCCCCAGCATTTT.

The V call is TRBV18, the J call TRBJ2-3; 10 bases are shared with TRBD1. V gave up 1 base and J gave up 0 bases; unmatched junction bases: 4. Germline CDR1 and CDR2: KGHSH and LQKENI. This CDR3 region has 17 residues. CDR3 loop: CASSPRGTGASTDTQYF. Written as DNA, the CDR3 is TGTGCCAGCTCACCACGGGGGACAGGGGCAAGCACAGATACGCAGTATTTT.

V gene TRBV7-9 combines with J gene TRBJ2-3, with 15 bases aligning to TRBD2. V lost 6 bases and J lost 3; bases outside the gene matches: 4. The CDR3 loop spans 16 amino acids. CDR1 is SEHNR, CDR2 FQNEAQ, per germline (reference sequence). Written as DNA, the CDR3 is TGTGCCAGCAGTCCCGGACTAGCGGGAGGGACAGATACGCAGTATTTT. This encodes CASSPGLAGGTDTQYF.

Only a few counts were recorded for this clone. The gene calls are TRBV5-1 and TRBJ1-1, with D maybe TRBD1 (6 bases). Germline V gene lookup returns CDR1 SGHRS and CDR2 YFSETQ. This CDR3 comprises 15 residues. Trimming took 0 bases from V and 0 from J, leaving 9 bases between them. The CDR3 reads CASSLVPGVNTEAFF. In DNA, the CDR3 is TGCGCCAGCAGCTTGGTGCCAGGGGTGAACACTGAAGCTTTCTTT.

The chain uses TRBV6-5 and TRBJ2-3; 11 positions match TRBD2. Germline V gene data show CDR1 as MNHEY and CDR2 as SVGAGI. Trimming at V came to 6 bases and at J to 5 bases, leaving 7 bases not matched to a gene. The CDR3 extends over 15 amino acids. The CDR3 here is CASSPLAGGKDTQYF. The CDR3 coding sequence is TGTGCCAGCAGCCCGCTAGCGGGAGGTAAAGATACGCAGTATTTT.

The chain joins TRBV6-1 to TRBJ1-5; no reliable D call. V dropped 0 bases and J dropped 5 bases, with 5 bases sitting between them. CDR1 MNHNS and CDR2 SASEGT come from the germline V gene. This CDR3 comprises 13 residues. The CDR3 spells CASSEASDQPQHF. CDR3 in DNA: TGTGCCAGCAGTGAAGCATCGGATCAGCCCCAGCATTTT.

V gene TRBV28 combines with J gene TRBJ2-1, with a possible D match to TRBD1 (5 bases). The germline V and J ends were trimmed by 6 bases and 9 bases, with 33 bases remaining between them. The CDR3 loop spans 19 amino acids. CDR1 and CDR2 from the germline V gene are MDHEN and SYDVKM. In DNA form, the CDR3 reads TGTGCCAGCAGCATCAAAACCCCAGCCGGGTCCAGGGAAATATGTGAGCAGTTCTTC. It is translated as CASSIKTPAGSREICEQFF.

V is TRBV19 and J is TRBJ2-2; TRBD1 is a possible D gene (6 bases). With 7 bases removed from V and 6 bases from J, the gap between germline ends came to 12 bases. Germline-derived CDR1 and CDR2 are LNHDA and SQIVND (reference sequence). This CDR3 region has 13 residues. CDR3 region: CASILRGSGELFF. In DNA form, the CDR3 reads TGTGCCAGTATTCTGAGGGGGTCCGGGGAGCTGTTTTTT.

The rearrangement uses TRBV25-1 and TRBJ2-1, with 8 bases identical to TRBD1. Unmatched junction bases numbered 7, after V lost 8 bases and J lost 4 bases. The CDR3 length is 14 residues. Per the germline V gene, CDR1 is MGHDK and CDR2 is SYGVNS. The CDR3 coding sequence is TGTGCCAGCCAGGGGGCGTCCTGGTACAATGAGCAGTTCTTC. Translated: CASQGASWYNEQFF. The full variable domain, in which reference TRBV25-1 and TRBJ2-1 provide the parts outside the CDR3, is EADIYQTPRYLVIGTGKKITLECSQTMGHDKMYWYQQDPGMELHLIHYSYGVNSTEKGDLSSESTVSRIRTEHFPLTLESARPSHTSQYLCASQGASWYNEQFFGPGTRLTVL.

The V and J genes are TRBV19 and TRBJ1-2; no reliable D call. Germline V gene sequence: CDR1 LNHDA, CDR2 SQIVND (reference sequence). The CDR3 length is 19 residues. Trimming pared 3 bases from V and 4 bases from J, leaving 27 bases between. CDR3 amino acids: CASSIPASGRPYATYGYTF. CDR3 DNA: TGTGCCAGTAGTATCCCCGCTTCGGGAAGGCCCTACGCCACCTATGGCTACACCTTC. Filled out from reference TRBV19 and TRBJ1-2, the complete variable domain reads DGGITQSPKYLFRKEGQNVTLSCEQNLNHDAMYWYRQDPGQGLRLIYYSQIVNDFQKGDIAEGYSVSREKKESFPLTVTSAQKNPTAFYLCASSIPASGRPYATYGYTFGSGTRLTVV.

The CDR3 is CASSSRRDLRHTGELFF. The CDR3 DNA follows: TGTGCCAGCAGCTCCCGGAGGGACTTACGCCACACCGGGGAGCTGTTTTTT. The rearrangement uses TRBV5-6 and TRBJ2-2; D perhaps matches TRBD2 (6 bases). CDR1 SGHDT and CDR2 YYEEEE come from the germline V gene. This CDR3 is 17 amino acids long. V lost 3 bases and J lost 3, with 18 bases in between. The whole variable domain, filled in from reference TRBV5-6 and TRBJ2-2, reads DAGVTQSPTHLIKTRGQQVTLRCSPKSGHDTVSWYQQALGQGPQFIFQYYEEEERQRGNFPDRFSGHQFPNYSSELNVNALLLGDSALYLCASSSRRDLRHTGELFFGEGSRLTVL.

V gene TRBV5-4 combines with J gene TRBJ1-2; 8 bases agree with TRBD1. CDR1 and CDR2 from the germline V gene are SGHNT and YYREEE (reference sequence). This CDR3 region has 16 residues. Germline trimming cut 1 base from V and 5 bases from J; bases unmatched to any gene: 10. The CDR3 bases are TGTGCCAGCAGCTTGCCCGGGACAGGTCTTTTTTATGGCTACACCTTC. This codes for CASSLPGTGLFYGYTF. The whole variable domain, remainder taken from reference TRBV5-4 and TRBJ1-2, is ETGVTQSPTHLIKTRGQQVTLRCSSQSGHNTVSWYQQALGQGPQFIFQYYREEENGRGNFPPRFSGLQFPNYSSELNVNALELDDSALYLCASSLPGTGLFYGYTFGSGTRLTVV.

The V gene is TRBV7-2, the J gene TRBJ1-1; no firm D call. Trimming stripped 1 base from V and 4 bases from J, with 10 bases between. There are 14 residues in the CDR3. Germline assignment: CDR1 SGHTA and CDR2 FQGNSA. CDR3 sequence reads: CASSLVGSITEAFF. The CDR3 DNA reads TGTGCCAGCAGCTTAGTCGGGTCTATCACTGAAGCTTTCTTT.

The chain joins TRBV28 to TRBJ2-7; 7 bases map to TRBD2. This CDR3 is built from 15 residues. CDR1 and CDR2 from the germline V gene are MDHEN and SYDVKM. Losses at the gene ends were 3 bases for V and 4 bases for J; bases not matched to a gene: 9. Written as DNA, the CDR3 is TGTGCCAGCAGTTTCCTGCGGGAGTCGGTGTACGAGCAGTACTTC. Its protein product is CASSFLRESVYEQYF. The variable domain in full, with the rest retrieved from reference TRBV28 and TRBJ2-7, is DVKVTQSSRYLVKRTGEKVFLECVQDMDHENMFWYRQDPGLGLRLIYFSYDVKMKEKGDIPEGYSVSREKKERFSLILESASTNQTSMYLCASSFLRESVYEQYFGPGTRLTVT.

This chain links TRBV19 with TRBJ2-6; TRBD1 is a possible D gene (6 bases). The CDR3 has 17 amino acids. Trimming cost V 4 bases and J 0 bases, with 13 bases left between them. The germline CDR1 and CDR2 sequences are LNHDA and SQIVND (reference sequence). The CDR3 DNA reads TGTGCCAGTAGTAGGGACATGGTACTCTCTGGGGCCAACGTCCTGACTTTC. This translates into CASSRDMVLSGANVLTF. Together with reference TRBV19 and TRBJ2-6, the CDR3 gives the full variable domain: DGGITQSPKYLFRKEGQNVTLSCEQNLNHDAMYWYRQDPGQGLRLIYYSQIVNDFQKGDIAEGYSVSREKKESFPLTVTSAQKNPTAFYLCASSRDMVLSGANVLTFGAGSRLTVL.

This clone was detected only a few times. The gene calls are TRBV7-9 and TRBJ2-3, with D perhaps TRBD2 (5 bases). The CDR3 totals 14 residues. CDR1 SEHNR and CDR2 FQNEAQ come from the germline V gene (reference sequence). Trimming left V 4 bases short and J 4 bases short, with 12 bases between. DNA of the CDR3: TGTGCCAGCAGCTATAGCTTCGGGGCAGATACGCAGTATTTT. Translated, it gives CASSYSFGADTQYF.

J is TRBJ2-1 and V is TRBV9; 7 bases are a match to TRBD1. The CDR3 loop spans 16 amino acids. Trimming took 1 base from V and 1 from J; bases not matched to a gene: 5. The germline V gene has CDR1 SGDLS and CDR2 YYNGEE. CDR3 in amino acids: CASSVIGTVSYNEQFF. The CDR3, as DNA: TGTGCCAGCAGCGTAATTGGGACAGTTTCCTACAATGAGCAGTTCTTC.